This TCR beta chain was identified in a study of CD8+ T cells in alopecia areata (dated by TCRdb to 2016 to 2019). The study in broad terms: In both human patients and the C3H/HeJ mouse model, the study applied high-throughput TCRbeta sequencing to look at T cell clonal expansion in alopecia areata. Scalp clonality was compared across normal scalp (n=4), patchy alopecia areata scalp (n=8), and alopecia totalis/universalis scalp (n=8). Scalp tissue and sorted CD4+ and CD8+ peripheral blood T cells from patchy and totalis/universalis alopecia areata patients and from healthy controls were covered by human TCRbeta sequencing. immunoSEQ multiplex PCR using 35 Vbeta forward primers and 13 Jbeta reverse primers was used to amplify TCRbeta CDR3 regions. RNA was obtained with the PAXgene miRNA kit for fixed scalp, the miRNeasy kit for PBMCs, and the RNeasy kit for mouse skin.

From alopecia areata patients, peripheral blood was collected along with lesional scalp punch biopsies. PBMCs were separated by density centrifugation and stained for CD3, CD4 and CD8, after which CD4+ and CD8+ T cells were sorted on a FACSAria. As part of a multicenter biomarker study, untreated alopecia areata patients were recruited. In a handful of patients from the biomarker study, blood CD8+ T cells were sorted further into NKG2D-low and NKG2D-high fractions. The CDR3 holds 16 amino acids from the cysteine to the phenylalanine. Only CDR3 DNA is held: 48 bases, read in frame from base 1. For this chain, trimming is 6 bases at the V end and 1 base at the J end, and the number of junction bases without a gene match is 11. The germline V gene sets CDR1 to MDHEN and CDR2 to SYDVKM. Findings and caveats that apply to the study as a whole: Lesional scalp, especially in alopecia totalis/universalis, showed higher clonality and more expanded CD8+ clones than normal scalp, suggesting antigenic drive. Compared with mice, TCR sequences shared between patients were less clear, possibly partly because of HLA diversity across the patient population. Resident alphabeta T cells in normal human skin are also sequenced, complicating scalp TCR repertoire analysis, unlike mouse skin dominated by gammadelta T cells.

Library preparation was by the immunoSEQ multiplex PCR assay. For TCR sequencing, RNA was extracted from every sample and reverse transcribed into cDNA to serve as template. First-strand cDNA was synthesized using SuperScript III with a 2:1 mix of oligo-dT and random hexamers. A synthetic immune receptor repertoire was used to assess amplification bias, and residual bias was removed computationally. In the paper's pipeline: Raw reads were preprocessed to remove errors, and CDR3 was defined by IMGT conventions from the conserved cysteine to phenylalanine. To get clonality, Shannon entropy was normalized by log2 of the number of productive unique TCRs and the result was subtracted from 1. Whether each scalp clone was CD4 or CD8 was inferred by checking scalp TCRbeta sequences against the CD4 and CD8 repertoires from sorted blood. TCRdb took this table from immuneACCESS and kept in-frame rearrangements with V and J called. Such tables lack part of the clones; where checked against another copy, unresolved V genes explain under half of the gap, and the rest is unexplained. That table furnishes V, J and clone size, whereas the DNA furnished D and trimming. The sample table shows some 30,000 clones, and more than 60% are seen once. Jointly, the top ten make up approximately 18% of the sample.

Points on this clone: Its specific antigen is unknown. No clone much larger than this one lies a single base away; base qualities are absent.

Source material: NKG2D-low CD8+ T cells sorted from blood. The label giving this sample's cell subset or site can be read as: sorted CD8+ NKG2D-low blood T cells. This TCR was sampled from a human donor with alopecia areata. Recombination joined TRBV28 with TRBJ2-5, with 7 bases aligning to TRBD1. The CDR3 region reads CASSSSVGTAQETQYF. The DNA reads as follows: TGTGCCAGCAGCTCGAGCGTCGGGACAGCCCAAGAGACCCAGTACTTC.